A selection of T cell receptor beta chains follows, all from one sample in a study of STAT3 mutations in large granular lymphocyte leukemia. Here immunoSEQ multiplex PCR was the method, and the copy in TCRdb shows in-frame clones only, minus some. Of tens of thousands of clones in the sample, over 90% were seen once. Input material: peripheral blood mononuclear cells. These receptors were obtained from a man aged 35-49 years with T-cell large granular lymphocyte leukemia. Some clones in this sample may be carry-over from other donors' samples. Both conserved end residues are part of each CDR3. The D gene is left open where the match is weak. The size entry is marked missing in some rows and otherwise reads once, few, many or a size class.

J	D	V	size	DNA	CDR3
TRBJ2-1	-	TRBV12-5	-	TGTGCTAGTGGTTCTGGGTCCTTGTCTTCCAATGAGCAGTTCTTC	CASGSGSLSSNEQFF
TRBJ2-5	-	TRBV5-1	-	TGCGCCAGCAGTACCGGGGGGCCCCGGGAGACCCAGTACTTC	CASSTGGPRETQYF
TRBJ1-1	-	TRBV6-5	-	TGTGCCAGCAATTCGGGGTACACTGAAGCTTTCTTT	CASNSGYTEAFF
TRBJ2-4	-	TRBV29-1	-	TGCAGCGCCGTGGACAGCCCCAAAAACATTCAGTACTTC	CSAVDSPKNIQYF
TRBJ2-3	-	TRBV7-9	-	TGTGCCAGCAGCGGACGCGGGGATACGCAGTATTTT	CASSGRGDTQYF
TRBJ2-4	-	TRBV9	-	TGTGCCAGCAGCGTTGGAGTACAGGGGAGGAGGGACATTCAGTACTTC	CASSVGVQGRRDIQYF
TRBJ2-3	-	TRBV11-2	-	TGTGCCAGCAGCTCCATCCATTTACTAACAGATACGCAGTATTTT	CASSSIHLLTDTQYF
TRBJ2-2	-	TRBV29-1	-	TGCAGCGTTGCGGGGGGCCGGGACCGGAACACCGGGGAGCTGTTTTTT	CSVAGGRDRNTGELFF
TRBJ2-1	TRBD2	TRBV7-9	-	TGTGCCAGCAGCAATCAGCGGGGGGGCCAAGACAATGAGCAGTTCTTC	CASSNQRGGQDNEQFF
TRBJ1-2	-	TRBV10-3	-	TGTGCCATCAGTGAAACAGGGAACTATGGCTACACCTTC	CAISETGNYGYTF
TRBJ2-1	-	TRBV4-1	few	TGCGCCAGCAGCCCACTTACTAGTGAGCAGTTCTTC	CASSPLTSEQFF
TRBJ1-1	-	TRBV5-1	-	TGCGCCAGCAGCTTGGGTGCGAACACTGAAGCTTTCTTT	CASSLGANTEAFF
TRBJ1-4	-	TRBV6-1	-	TGTGCCAGCAGTCAAGGAACAGGCCCTTACTCAAATAATGAAAAACTGTTTTTT	CASSQGTGPYSNNEKLFF
TRBJ2-1	-	TRBV11-3	-	TGTGCCAGCAGCTTTGGGGCCGAACAATACAATGAGCAGTTCTTC	CASSFGAEQYNEQFF
TRBJ2-1	-	TRBV4-2	-	TGTGCCAGCAGCCCTATTCGGGGACGCGATGAGCAGTTCTTC	CASSPIRGRDEQFF
TRBJ1-1	-	TRBV30	-	TGTGCCTGGACAGGGAAGAACACTGAAGCTTTCTTT	CAWTGKNTEAFF
TRBJ2-2	TRBD1	TRBV9	-	TGTGCCAGCAGCGCTCACAGGGGGAAGAGGGCCGGGGAGCTGTTTTTT	CASSAHRGKRAGELFF
TRBJ1-2	-	TRBV6-5	-	TGTGCCAGCAAGCAACGCCTGAGCTATGGCTACACCTTC	CASKQRLSYGYTF
TRBJ2-3	-	TRBV5-1	-	TGCGCCAGCAGCTCCACTAGCACAGATACGCAGTATTTT	CASSSTSTDTQYF
TRBJ1-5	TRBD1	TRBV27	once	TGTGCCAGCAGTTTCGGGACAGGGAGCAATCAGCCCCAGCATTTT	CASSFGTGSNQPQHF
TRBJ1-2	TRBD1	TRBV29-1	-	TGCAGCGTTGAAAACAGGGGCGGTGGCTACACCTTC	CSVENRGGGYTF
TRBJ2-1	-	TRBV7-3	-	TGTGCCAGCAGCCTAGTGGGCACAGACTACAATGAGCAGTTCTTC	CASSLVGTDYNEQFF
TRBJ1-6	-	TRBV4-1	-	TGCGCCAGCAGCCAAGATGAACGGACACCCCTCCACTTT	CASSQDERTPLHF
TRBJ2-3	TRBD1	TRBV5-4	-	TGTGCCAGCAGCACGACAGGGGGCGTGTTAGATACGCAGTATTTT	CASSTTGGVLDTQYF
TRBJ1-6	-	TRBV5-1	-	TGCGCCAGCAGCATGGGGGACGGGAGCTCCTATAATTCACCCCTCCACTTT	CASSMGDGSSYNSPLHF
TRBJ2-3	-	TRBV7-6	-	TGTGCCAGCAGCTTAGCTCCAGGGGAAGATACGCAGTATTTT	CASSLAPGEDTQYF
TRBJ2-2	TRBD1	TRBV29-1	-	TGCAGCGTTGAACTTCGGGGACAGGGCAACACCGGGGAGCTGTTTTTT	CSVELRGQGNTGELFF
TRBJ1-1	-	TRBV5-4	-	TGTGCCAGCAGCTTGGGTACAGTCGGGAACACTGAAGCTTTCTTT	CASSLGTVGNTEAFF
TRBJ2-1	TRBD1	TRBV19	-	TGTGCCAGTAGTAAGGGACAGGGGGTAAATGAGCAGTTCTTC	CASSKGQGVNEQFF
TRBJ2-5	-	TRBV7-9	-	TGTGCCAGCAGCTTAGTAGTAGAGACCCAGTACTTC	CASSLVVETQYF
TRBJ1-1	-	TRBV6-6	-	TGTGCCAGCAGTTACCCCGACCGTAGTGAAGCTTTCTTT	CASSYPDRSEAFF
TRBJ2-7	-	TRBV18	once	TGTGCCAGATATTGCGGCCCCCAGAGACCTTCCTACGAGCAGTACTTC	CARYCGPQRPSYEQYF
TRBJ2-1	-	TRBV5-4	-	TGTGCCAGCAACACCGGGACTGGAGCGGTCAATGAGCAGTTCTTC	CASNTGTGAVNEQFF
TRBJ2-1	TRBD2	TRBV11-3	-	TGTGCCAGCAGCCCCGGACTAGCGGGTCACAATGAGCAGTTCTTC	CASSPGLAGHNEQFF
TRBJ2-3	-	TRBV7-9	-	TGTGCCAGCAACGGCCCAAGCACAGATACGCAGTATTTT	CASNGPSTDTQYF
TRBJ1-2	-	TRBV18	-	TGTGCCAGCTCACTAGGCTCGACAGGACTAGACTATGGCTACACCTTC	CASSLGSTGLDYGYTF
TRBJ1-6	-	TRBV10-3	-	TGTGCCATCAGTGAGTCTACAGGAATTAATTCACCCCTCCACTTT	CAISESTGINSPLHF
TRBJ2-5	-	TRBV10-2	-	TGCGCCGCCGCCCCCACTAGCCAAGAGACCCAGTACTTC	CAAAPTSQETQYF
TRBJ2-7	-	TRBV6-1	-	TGTGCCATAGGGACATACGAGCAGTACTTC	CAIGTYEQYF
TRBJ1-3	-	TRBV6-6	-	TGTGCCAGCAGCTTCGGGAGGCGAGGGCTAAACACCATATATTTT	CASSFGRRGLNTIYF
TRBJ1-1	TRBD1	TRBV18	-	TGTGCCAGCTCACCGCTGGGACAGCAGAACACTGAAGCTTTCTTT	CASSPLGQQNTEAFF
TRBJ2-7	TRBD1	TRBV28	-	TGTGCCAGCAGTCCCCCCTCCTGGGACAGGGATCCCTACGAGCAGTACTTC	CASSPPSWDRDPYEQYF
TRBJ1-1	-	TRBV9	-	TGTGCCAGCAGCGTAGGGGCGGACCTGAACACTGAAGCTTTCTTT	CASSVGADLNTEAFF
TRBJ2-7	-	TRBV5-1	-	TGCGCCAGCAGCTTCTCTAGTCCCGGCTACGAGCAGTACTTC	CASSFSSPGYEQYF